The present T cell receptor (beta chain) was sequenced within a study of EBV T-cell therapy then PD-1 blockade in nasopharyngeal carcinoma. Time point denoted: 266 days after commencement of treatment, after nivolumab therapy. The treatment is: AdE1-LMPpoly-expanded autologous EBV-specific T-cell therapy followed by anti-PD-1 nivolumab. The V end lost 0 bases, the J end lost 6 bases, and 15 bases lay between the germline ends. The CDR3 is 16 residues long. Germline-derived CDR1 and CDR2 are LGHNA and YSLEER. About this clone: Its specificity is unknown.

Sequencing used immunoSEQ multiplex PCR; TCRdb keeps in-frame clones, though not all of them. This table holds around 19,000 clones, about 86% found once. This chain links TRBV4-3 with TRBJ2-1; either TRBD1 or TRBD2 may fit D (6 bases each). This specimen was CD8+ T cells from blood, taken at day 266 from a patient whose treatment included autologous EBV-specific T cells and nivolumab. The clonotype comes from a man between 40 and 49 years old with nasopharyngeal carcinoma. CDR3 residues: CASSQDPGAPANEQFF. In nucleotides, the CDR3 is TGCGCCAGCAGCCAAGATCCGGGGGCCCCTGCCAATGAGCAGTTCTTC.